This TCR beta chain emerged from a study of T cells in Graves' hyperthyroidism and ophthalmopathy. Germline CDR1 LGHDT, CDR2 YNNKEL (reference sequence). The CDR3 loop spans 13 amino acids. The V gene end was trimmed by 6 bases and the J gene end by 7 bases; junction bases not matched to a gene: 3. TCR beta CDR3 region amplification was performed from RNA transcripts. In the first-round RT-PCR of the TCR CDR3, the HTBI primer set was used. TCRdb reprocessed the multiplex PCR reads with MiXCR, giving one entry per CDR3 protein. This sample has some 270,000 distinct CDR3 sequences; roughly 13% occur once, and the top ten carry 7.9%. Ten or more counts support this clonotype.

The origin of this receptor is a woman between 40 and 50 years old with Graves' hyperthyroidism. The chain combines TRBV3-1 with TRBJ1-2, with 12 positions matching TRBD1. Sequencing used blood. CDR3 in amino acids: CASRSGQGAGYTF. CDR3 coding DNA: TGTGCCAGCAGGTCGGGACAGGGGGCTGGCTACACCTTC.